These 25 T cell receptor beta chains share one sample of origin, sequenced in a study of T cell responses to AZD1222 COVID-19 vaccine. Data came from immunoSEQ multiplex PCR; TCRdb stores just in-frame clones and leaves some out. The sample consists of approximately 160,000 clones, about 91% of them appearing once. The material was peripheral blood, obtained 28 days after the second AZD1222 dose. These receptors were taken from an adult who received the AZD1222 COVID-19 vaccine.

V gene TRBV7-8 combines with J gene TRBJ1-1; D gene ambiguous. CDR3 size: 16 residues. CDR1 and CDR2 (germline): SGHVS, FQNEAQ. V lost 0 bases, J lost 0 bases, and 11 bases lay in between. In DNA form, the CDR3 reads TGTGCCAGCAGCTTAGCGATACACTCCATGAACACTGAAGCTTTCTTT. Its protein product is CASSLAIHSMNTEAFF.

The chain links TRBV7-9 to TRBJ1-1; 12 bases match TRBD1. The length of the CDR3 is 17 residues. From germline, CDR1 is SEHNR and CDR2 FQNEAQ (reference sequence). V lost 4 bases, J lost 0 bases, and 6 bases stayed unmatched. DNA for the CDR3: TGTGCCAGCAGCTCTGGGACAGGGGGCGTCGTGAACACTGAAGCTTTCTTT. Its translation: CASSSGTGGVVNTEAFF.

The chain couples TRBV29-1 to TRBJ1-1; D not certain. The length of the CDR3 is 12 residues. Trimming took off 0 bases at V and 5 bases at J, with 7 bases between the two ends. Germline V gene lookup returns CDR1 SQVTM and CDR2 ANQGSEA. The CDR3 DNA is TGCAGCGTTGAAGAAAACCTTACTGAAGCTTTCTTT. Its translation is CSVEENLTEAFF.

This chain joins TRBV2 and TRBJ2-5; D not resolved. Germline V gene data show CDR1 as SNHLY and CDR2 as FYNNEI. This CDR3 comprises 13 residues. V was clipped by 0 bases and J by 5 bases, with 7 bases between them. CDR3 residues: CASSEAIVETQYF. The CDR3 DNA reads as TGTGCCAGCAGTGAAGCCATCGTGGAGACCCAGTACTTC. Full variable domain (missing parts from reference TRBV2 and TRBJ2-5): EPEVTQTPSHQVTQMGQEVILRCVPISNHLYFYWYRQILGQKVEFLVSFYNNEISEKSEIFDDQFSVERPDGSNFTLKIRSTKLEDSAMYFCASSEAIVETQYFGPGTRLLVL.

V and J are TRBV6-5 and TRBJ2-7, with D possibly matching TRBD1 (6 bases). The CDR3 runs 12 residues. V shed 4 bases and J shed 4 bases, with 8 bases lying between them. The germline V gene encodes CDR1 MNHEY and CDR2 SVGAGI. The CDR3 spells CASSSTGYEQYF. CDR3 nucleotides: TGTGCCAGCAGTTCAACAGGGTACGAGCAGTACTTC.

This clone has only one observation. This chain links TRBV6-1 with TRBJ2-6, with D perhaps matching TRBD1 (5 bases). Germline V lookup: CDR1 MNHNS, CDR2 SASEGT. The V gene lost 1 base and the J gene lost 1 base, with 8 bases spanning the gap. The CDR3 runs to 16 residues. Here the CDR3 reads CASSEGAGSGANVLTF. CDR3 sequence (DNA): TGTGCCAGCAGTGAAGGAGCAGGGTCTGGGGCCAACGTCCTGACTTTC.

V gene TRBV4-1 combines with J gene TRBJ2-7; D not certain. This CDR3 has 13 amino acids. Germline lookup yields CDR1 MGHRA and CDR2 YSYEKL. Trimming removed 0 bases from V and 3 bases from J, with 6 bases in between. CDR3 protein: CASSQEGLYEQYF. The CDR3 DNA sequence: TGCGCCAGCAGCCAAGAAGGGCTCTACGAGCAGTACTTC.

With respect to this clone: Additional DNA sequences in this sample encode the identical CDR3. The V call is TRBV7-6, the J call TRBJ2-5; perhaps D is TRBD1 or TRBD2 (6 bases each). Trimming took off 5 bases at V and 4 bases at J, with 14 bases between the two ends. The CDR3 loop spans 14 amino acids. Germline CDR1 and CDR2: SGHVS and FNYEAQ. The CDR3 DNA reads as TGTGCCAGCAGCCTTAACCGGGGGCGAGAGACCCAGTACTTC. It specifies CASSLNRGRETQYF.

The chain combines TRBV14 with TRBJ1-3, with D hard to call. Trimming took off 4 bases at V and 3 bases at J, with 10 bases between the two ends. This CDR3 is 14 amino acids long. The germline V gene encodes CDR1 SGHDN and CDR2 FVKESK. The CDR3 coding sequence is TGTGCCAGCAGCCCACGGACGGATGGAAACACCATATATTTT. As protein: CASSPRTDGNTIYF.

This clone appeared a few times. The chain uses TRBV6-5 and TRBJ1-4; 9 bases map to TRBD1. The germline V gene encodes CDR1 MNHEY and CDR2 SVGAGI. The CDR3 totals 14 residues. Trimming at V came to 6 bases and at J to 14 bases, leaving 13 bases not matched to a gene. The CDR3 bases are TGTGCCAGCAGCTCTTTCACCGGGACAGGGTGGCTGTTTTTT. This encodes CASSSFTGTGWLFF.

V is TRBV9 and J is TRBJ1-1; D possibly corresponds to TRBD1 (5 bases). CDR3 length equals 12 residues. Germline V gene lookup returns CDR1 SGDLS and CDR2 YYNGEE. Trimming removed 2 bases at V and 7 bases at J, with 9 bases between. CDR3 DNA sequence: TGTGCCAGCAGCGTTTTGGGGGGTGAAGCTTTCTTT. Its protein is CASSVLGGEAFF.

This clone has only one observation. The V and J genes are TRBV5-5 and TRBJ1-2; no definite D call. The CDR3 length is 15 residues. Germline CDR1 reads SGHKS; CDR2 reads YYEKEE (reference sequence). Trimming removed 4 bases at V and 0 bases at J, with 13 bases between. This CDR3 is CASSPLALSNYGYTF. The CDR3 DNA follows: TGTGCCAGCAGCCCCTTAGCCCTCTCTAACTATGGCTACACCTTC.

This rearrangement joins TRBV3-1 (or the pseudogene TRBV3-2) to TRBJ2-5; TRBD1 matches 7 bases. Germline CDR1 and CDR2: LGHDT and YNNKEL (reference sequence). After removal of 0 bases from V and 9 bases from J, the junction contained 7 bases not matched to a gene. The CDR3 has 14 residues. The chain's CDR3 is CASSQDGTARAQYF. The CDR3 nucleotides read TGTGCCAGCAGCCAAGATGGGACAGCGAGGGCCCAGTACTTC.

V usage is TRBV4-1 and J usage is TRBJ1-5; D is perhaps TRBD1 (5 bases). Germline assignment: CDR1 MGHRA and CDR2 YSYEKL. The CDR3 loop spans 15 amino acids. Trimming removed 4 bases at V and 0 bases at J, with 10 bases between. This CDR3 is CASSLDTASNQPQHF. CDR3 sequence (DNA): TGCGCCAGCAGCCTGGACACGGCTAGCAATCAGCCCCAGCATTTT.

J is TRBJ1-1 and V is TRBV7-6, with D unclear. CDR3 length equals 15 residues. V lost 4 bases, J lost 2 bases, and 14 bases lay in between. The V gene's germline CDR1 is SGHVS and CDR2 FNYEAQ. The CDR3 region has the DNA TGTGCCAGCAGCTCCCAGGTTACTGACAACACTGAAGCTTTCTTT. Translated, it gives CASSSQVTDNTEAFF.

This sequence joins TRBV4-1 and TRBJ2-1; TRBD2 agrees at 8 bases. Trimming took 8 bases from V and 9 from J; bases not matched to a gene: 15. The CDR3 spans 15 residues. Germline V gene sequence: CDR1 MGHRA, CDR2 YSYEKL. CDR3 coding DNA: TGCGCCAGCCGGGAGGGGACTTTCAAAGGGGGTGAGCAGTTCTTC. This sequence encodes CASREGTFKGGEQFF.

The V and J genes are TRBV7-2 and TRBJ1-3; D is possibly TRBD1 (6 bases). The V gene's germline CDR1 is SGHTA and CDR2 FQGNSA. The V end lost 5 bases, the J end lost 0 bases, and 11 bases lay between the germline ends. The CDR3 has 15 residues. CDR3 in DNA: TGTGCCAGCAGCGCCAGGGGACCCTCTGGAAACACCATATATTTT. Translated, it gives CASSARGPSGNTIYF.

The chain combines TRBV15 with TRBJ2-1; 9 bases are a match to TRBD1. CDR3 length: 16 amino acids. Trimming cost V 3 bases and J 8 bases; bases outside gene matches: 11. Germline assignment: CDR1 LNHNV and CDR2 YYDKDF (reference sequence). The CDR3 here is CATSRGRGTGRHEQFF. The CDR3 nucleotides are TGTGCCACCAGCAGGGGCCGTGGGACAGGGAGGCATGAGCAGTTCTTC.

The V call is TRBV7-3, the J call TRBJ2-1; D is ambiguous. Germline CDR1 and CDR2: SGHTA and FQGTGA. The ends were cut back, 2 bases at V and 10 bases at J, with 6 bases in the middle. The CDR3 runs 11 residues. The CDR3 sequence: CASSLGGEQFF. In nucleotides, the CDR3 is TGTGCCAGCAGCTTAGGTGGGGAGCAGTTCTTC.

The rearrangement joins TRBV12-3 or TRBV12-4 to TRBJ1-2, with a possible D match to TRBD1 (6 bases). Trimming shortened V by 6 bases and J by 8 bases, and 16 bases separated the two germline ends. The CDR3 sequence is 13 residues long. DNA of the CDR3: TGTGCCAGCAGCCGGACAGTGCCGGGCGGCTACACCTTC. As protein: CASSRTVPGGYTF.

V usage is TRBV5-4 and J usage is TRBJ2-6, with D perhaps matching TRBD2 (5 bases). The CDR3 totals 17 residues. Germline lookup yields CDR1 SGHNT and CDR2 YYREEE (reference sequence). Trimming pared 6 bases from V and 0 bases from J, leaving 16 bases between. The CDR3 here is CASTRGGISSGANVLTF. CDR3 nucleotides: TGTGCCAGCACTCGGGGTGGGATCAGCTCTGGGGCCAACGTCCTGACTTTC.

The chain recombines TRBV27 with TRBJ1-1; unclear D gene. CDR3 length equals 14 residues. Germline-derived CDR1 and CDR2 are MNHEY and SMNVEV (reference sequence). V was shortened by 5 bases and J by 1 base, with 11 bases between the two germline ends. CDR3 sequence reads: CASSHYPKNTEAFF. As DNA, the CDR3 is TGTGCCAGCAGTCACTACCCGAAGAACACTGAAGCTTTCTTT.

This chain connects TRBV18 to TRBJ1-2; D call uncertain. Trimming stripped 4 bases from V and 4 bases from J, with 13 bases between. Germline assignment: CDR1 KGHSH and CDR2 LQKENI. The CDR3 is 14 residues long. CDR3 protein: CASSLPGRLYGYTF. CDR3 coding DNA: TGTGCCAGCTCACTCCCGGGTCGCCTCTATGGCTACACCTTC.

V is TRBV10-3 and J is TRBJ1-2; 10 nucleotides line up with TRBD1. The CDR3 covers 14 residues. Trimming at V came to 4 bases and at J to 4 bases, leaving 3 bases not matched to a gene. The germline V gene encodes CDR1 ENHRY and CDR2 SYGVKD. This CDR3 is CAISGGQGPYGYTF. Written as DNA, the CDR3 is TGTGCCATCAGTGGGGGACAGGGGCCCTATGGCTACACCTTC.

V is TRBV13 and J is TRBJ2-1; TRBD1 or TRBD2 may be the D gene (6 bases each). Germline CDR1 PRHDT, CDR2 FYEKMQ (reference sequence). V gave up 5 bases and J gave up 3 bases, with 17 bases separating them. This CDR3 has 16 residues. The CDR3 sequence: CASSPPPGANYNEQFF. CDR3 bases: TGTGCCAGCAGCCCTCCCCCGGGGGCGAACTACAATGAGCAGTTCTTC. The full variable domain, in which reference TRBV13 and TRBJ2-1 provide the parts outside the CDR3, is AAGVIQSPRHLIKEKRETATLKCYPIPRHDTVYWYQQGPGQDPQFLISFYEKMQSDKGSIPDRFSAQQFSDYHSELNMSSLELGDSALYFCASSPPPGANYNEQFFGPGTRLTVL.